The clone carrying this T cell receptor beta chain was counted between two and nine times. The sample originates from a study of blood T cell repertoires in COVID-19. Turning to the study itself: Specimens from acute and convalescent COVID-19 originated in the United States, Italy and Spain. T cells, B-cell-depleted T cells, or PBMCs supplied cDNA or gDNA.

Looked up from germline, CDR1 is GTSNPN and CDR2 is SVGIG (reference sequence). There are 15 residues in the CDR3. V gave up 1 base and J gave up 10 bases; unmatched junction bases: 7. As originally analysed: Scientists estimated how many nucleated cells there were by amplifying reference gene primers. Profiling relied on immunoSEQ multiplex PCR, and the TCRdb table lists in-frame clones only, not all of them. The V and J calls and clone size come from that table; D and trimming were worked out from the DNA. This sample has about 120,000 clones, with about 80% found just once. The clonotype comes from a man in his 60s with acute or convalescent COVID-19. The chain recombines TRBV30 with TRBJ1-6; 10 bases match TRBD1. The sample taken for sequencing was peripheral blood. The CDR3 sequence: CAWSGRQGAASPLHF. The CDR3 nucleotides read TGTGCCTGGAGTGGCCGACAGGGGGCGGCGTCACCCCTCCACTTT.